The subject of this entry is one TCR beta chain. The antigen is not known. The data were taken from a study of T cells after posttransplantation cyclophosphamide. Study results and limitations: Later post-transplant blood repertoires were often dominated by donor CD8+ memory clones. Recipient CMV seropositivity and CMV reactivation strongly tracked TRB clonality. Blood and skin or GI T cell repertoires showed limited TRB overlap.

Assay used: immunoSEQ multiplex PCR; TCRdb lists only in-frame clones, some missing. Of approximately 52,000 clones in the sample, more than 70% were seen once. The V and J ends lost 2 bases and 5 bases, in that order; junction bases with no gene match: 2. The CDR3 extends over 13 amino acids. Germline V gene data show CDR1 as SEHNR and CDR2 as FQNEAQ (reference sequence). This clonotype originated in a man aged 30 to 45 with a blood cancer, CMV-positive, and with a related stem cell donor. The rearrangement links TRBV7-9 to TRBJ2-7; TRBD1 agrees at 8 bases. Sequenced: PBMCs. The chain's CDR3 is CASSLYRGNEQYF. As DNA, the CDR3 is TGTGCCAGCAGCTTATACAGGGGGAACGAGCAGTACTTC.